A selection of T cell receptor beta chains follows, all from one sample in a study of beta chain features in type 1 diabetes. Repertoires were generated with immunoSEQ multiplex PCR, while TCRdb's copy carries only in-frame clones and drops some. The sample has 130,000 to 150,000 clones; approximately 9.2% are singletons. The sequenced sample was central memory CD4+ T cells from blood. These receptors originate from a man younger than 30 in good health. Each CDR3 is given with its conserved first and last residue. Fields, in order: clone size, V gene, J gene, D gene, CDR3 DNA, CDR3 protein. The D gene is left open where the match is weak. A clone size is listed for some rows: how often the clone was seen (once, few, many), or a class if it is expanded.

few,TRBV25-1,TRBJ2-1,TRBD2,TGTGCCAGCAGTGAGGGACTAGCGGGGGGAAATTCCTACAATGAGCAGTTCTTC,CASSEGLAGGNSYNEQFF
.,TRBV5-4,TRBJ2-5,TRBD2,TGTGCCAGCAGCACGAGACTAGCGGGGGCCCAAGAGACCCAGTACTTC,CASSTRLAGAQETQYF
few,TRBV5-6,TRBJ2-6,TRBD1,TGTGCCAGCAGCGCCGGGACAGGGGTCTCTGGGGCCAACGTCCTGACTTTC,CASSAGTGVSGANVLTF
many,TRBV30,TRBJ2-7,.,TGTGCCTGGAGTAAGGGGAAGTACGAGCAGTACTTC,CAWSKGKYEQYF
.,TRBV7-9,TRBJ2-7,.,TGTGCCAGCAGCCCCCCGAATCCGTACGAGCAGTACTTC,CASSPPNPYEQYF
.,TRBV25-1,TRBJ2-1,.,TGTGCCAGCAACGGTACTGGGGGGTCGTACAATGAGCAGTTCTTC,CASNGTGGSYNEQFF
many,TRBV4-2,TRBJ2-6,.,TGTGCCAGCAGCAAACATGCAGGGACTGGGGCCAACGTCCTGACTTTC,CASSKHAGTGANVLTF
few,TRBV30,TRBJ1-2,TRBD1,TGTGCCTGGCAGCGCCAGGGGGCGCTTGGCTACACCTTC,CAWQRQGALGYTF
.,TRBV19,TRBJ2-2,.,TGTGCCAGTAGTATACGGACAGCGAACACCGGGGAGCTGTTTTTT,CASSIRTANTGELFF
many,TRBV10-3,TRBJ2-3,.,TGTGCCATCAGTGAGACAGTTAGCACAGATACGCAGTATTTT,CAISETVSTDTQYF
many,TRBV25-1,TRBJ2-6,.,TGTGCCAGCCTACGCTCTGGGGCCAACGTCCTGACTTTC,CASLRSGANVLTF
few,TRBV7-8,TRBJ1-5,.,TGTGCCAGCAGCTTAGCCACAGGGAAGAGCAATCAGCCCCAGCATTTT,CASSLATGKSNQPQHF
.,TRBV6-1,TRBJ1-2,.,TGTGCCACCTGGAGGGACTATGGCTACACCTTC,CATWRDYGYTF
many,TRBV18,TRBJ2-3,TRBD1,TGTGCCGGGACAGGGAGCACAGATACGCAGTATTTT,CAGTGSTDTQYF
.,TRBV19,TRBJ1-2,TRBD1,TGTGCCAGTAGCAAACGAGGGACAGGGTCTGGCTACACCTTC,CASSKRGTGSGYTF
few,TRBV7-9,TRBJ2-7,.,TGTGCCAGCAGCTTACAGGGGGGCTACGAGCAGTACTTC,CASSLQGGYEQYF
.,TRBV5-1,TRBJ2-5,.,TGCGCCAGCAGCTTGAATCTAGGGGCTACTCAAGAGACCCAGTACTTC,CASSLNLGATQETQYF
few,TRBV7-3,TRBJ2-7,TRBD2,TGTGCCAGCAGCGCCAACGGGGGGGGGTACGAGCAGTACTTC,CASSANGGGYEQYF
.,TRBV9,TRBJ2-5,TRBD2,TGTGCCAGCAGCGCCTCCCCCGGGGGGGGAGAGACCCAGTACTTC,CASSASPGGGETQYF
.,TRBV28,TRBJ2-7,TRBD1,TGTGCCAGCAGGAGGACAGGGGGGGACGAGCAGTACTTC,CASRRTGGDEQYF
few,TRBV9,TRBJ2-3,TRBD1,TGTGCCAGCAGCGTATCGTACGAGGGGGCGGCTACGCAGTATTTT,CASSVSYEGAATQYF
.,TRBV19,TRBJ2-7,.,TGTGCCAGTAGTATACAAACAGGGTTGAGGACCTACGAGCAGTACTTC,CASSIQTGLRTYEQYF
few,TRBV6-5,TRBJ2-7,TRBD1,TGTGCCAGCAGTTACTCGGGACAGGGAAACTACGAGCAGTACTTC,CASSYSGQGNYEQYF
few,TRBV5-4,TRBJ1-2,.,TGTGCCAGCAGCCGGGAGGGGAGGGCTAACTATGGCTACACCTTC,CASSREGRANYGYTF
.,TRBV11-2,TRBJ2-3,TRBD2,TGTGCCAGCAGCTTAGGGGGGACTACATCGACCACAGATACGCAGTATTTT,CASSLGGTTSTTDTQYF
few,TRBV7-2,TRBJ2-5,TRBD1,TGTGCCAGCAGCGCCAACAGGGGGCTAGGGGAGACCCAGTACTTC,CASSANRGLGETQYF
few,TRBV27,TRBJ2-7,.,TGTGCCAGCAGCCAAAGTCGCCTCAGGCCCCACGAGCAGTACTTC,CASSQSRLRPHEQYF
.,TRBV18,TRBJ2-7,TRBD2,TGTGCCAGCTCTGAGCGGGGCTATGACCACGAGCAGTACTTC,CASSERGYDHEQYF
few,TRBV5-1,TRBJ1-3,.,TGCGCCAGCAGCTTGGACTCCAATTCTGGAAACACCATATATTTT,CASSLDSNSGNTIYF
.,TRBV5-1,TRBJ2-3,.,TGCGCCAGCAGCTATACAGGGCCCTCCACAGATACGCAGTATTTT,CASSYTGPSTDTQYF
.,TRBV4-2,TRBJ1-1,.,TGTGCCAGCAGCCAGGCCGGGGTAGGGACTGAAGCTTTCTTT,CASSQAGVGTEAFF
.,TRBV18,TRBJ1-4,TRBD1,TGTGCCAGCTCACCATCAACGGACAGGGGGCCTGAAAAACTGTTTTTT,CASSPSTDRGPEKLFF
many,TRBV28,TRBJ2-1,.,TGTGCCAGCAGTTCCAGGGGATCCGCCTACAATGAGCAGTTCTTC,CASSSRGSAYNEQFF
.,TRBV28,TRBJ2-3,TRBD2,TGTGCCAGTGCGGAGGGGAGGGCAGATACGCAGTATTTT,CASAEGRADTQYF
many,TRBV6-5,TRBJ2-5,.,TGTGCCAGCAGTTCCCAGGGGCTAGAGACCCAGTACTTC,CASSSQGLETQYF
few,TRBV19,TRBJ2-4,TRBD1,TGTGCCAGTAGTATCTCCGGGACAGGGAGGAACATTCAGTACTTC,CASSISGTGRNIQYF